This passage covers 26 T cell receptor beta chains from one sample sequenced in a study of cytomegalovirus exposure and HLA in healthy donors. PCR primers comprised 60 Vbeta and 13 Jbeta primers. Sequencing was performed with immunoSEQ multiplex PCR; in TCRdb, only in-frame clones are kept and a portion is missing. The table includes nearly 110,000 clones, less than 80% detected once. Sequenced input: PBMCs. The receptors derive from a young man in good health and CMV-seronegative.

The V and J genes are TRBV5-4 and TRBJ2-2; 11 bases are a match to TRBD2. Germline-derived CDR1 and CDR2 are SGHNT and YYREEE (reference sequence). The CDR3 consists of 16 residues. The trim removed 4 bases at V and 5 bases at J, leaving 7 bases unmatched. CDR3 amino acids: CASSDSGGARTGELFF. The CDR3 bases are TGTGCCAGCAGCGATAGCGGGGGGGCAAGGACCGGGGAGCTGTTTTTT.

V usage is TRBV6-1 and J usage is TRBJ1-5; D gene unclear. This CDR3 has 17 residues. CDR1 MNHNS and CDR2 SASEGT come from the germline V gene. V lost 0 bases and J lost 8, with 20 bases in between. The chain's CDR3 is CASSEALLGQAGEPQHF. In nucleotides, the CDR3 is TGTGCCAGCAGTGAAGCGCTCTTAGGGCAGGCCGGGGAGCCCCAGCATTTT.

The chain is built from TRBV2 and TRBJ1-1, with TRBD1 matching over 9 bases. J lost 5 bases, V lost 3 bases, and 4 bases had no gene match. This CDR3 spans 14 amino acids. CDR1 and CDR2 (germline): SNHLY, FYNNEI. The CDR3 region has the DNA TGTGCCAGCAGTGAGGACAGGGGTCGAACTGAAGCTTTCTTT. This gives the protein CASSEDRGRTEAFF. The variable domain in full, completed from reference TRBV2 and TRBJ1-1, reads EPEVTQTPSHQVTQMGQEVILRCVPISNHLYFYWYRQILGQKVEFLVSFYNNEISEKSEIFDDQFSVERPDGSNFTLKIRSTKLEDSAMYFCASSEDRGRTEAFFGQGTRLTVV.

The rearrangement joins TRBV7-9 to TRBJ1-3, with no clear D. The CDR3 totals 15 residues. V lost 1 base and J 4 bases, leaving 11 bases between the germline ends. Germline-derived CDR1 and CDR2 are SEHNR and FQNEAQ (reference sequence). This chain's CDR3 is CASSLGAHAGNTIYF. The DNA for the CDR3 is TGTGCCAGCAGCTTAGGGGCCCACGCGGGAAACACCATATATTTT.

V gene TRBV27 combines with J gene TRBJ2-5; TRBD1 aligns across 7 bases. CDR1 is MNHEY and CDR2 is SMNVEV in the germline V gene (reference sequence). After removal of 5 bases from V and 4 bases from J, the junction contained 7 bases not matched to a gene. The CDR3 runs to 14 residues. The CDR3 bases are TGTGCCAGCAGTCCTCGACAGGGACGAGAGACCCAGTACTTC. Its protein product is CASSPRQGRETQYF.

The V gene is TRBV19, the J gene TRBJ1-2; TRBD1 aligns across 7 bases. The CDR3 sequence is 16 residues long. V shed 6 bases, J shed 2 bases, and the junction held 12 bases outside the gene matches. Germline CDR1 is LNHDA and CDR2 is SQIVND (reference sequence). CDR3 coding DNA: TGTGCCAGTAGCCCGAGGACGGGACAGCTAAACTATGGCTACACCTTC. Amino acids: CASSPRTGQLNYGYTF.

This chain links TRBV6-5 with TRBJ1-1; 9 bases are shared with TRBD1. Germline V CDR1 and CDR2: MNHEY, SVGAGI. The CDR3 is 14 residues long. J lost 4 bases, V lost 2 bases, and 2 bases had no gene match. CDR3 in amino acids: CASSYKTGGTEAFF. DNA of the CDR3: TGTGCCAGCAGTTACAAGACAGGGGGCACTGAAGCTTTCTTT.

The chain combines TRBV28 with TRBJ1-2; 10 bases are shared with TRBD1. CDR3 length: 13 amino acids. Germline values: CDR1 MDHEN, CDR2 SYDVKM. With 6 bases clipped from V and 7 bases from J, the junction kept 5 bases outside the gene matches. The CDR3: CASSGQGGFGYTF. The CDR3 region has the DNA TGTGCCAGCAGCGGACAGGGGGGATTTGGCTACACCTTC.

This clone has only one observation. The chain is built from TRBV6-1 and TRBJ1-6; no clear D. CDR1 and CDR2 (germline): MNHNS, SASEGT. Deletions cut 1 base from V and 8 bases from J, with 12 bases between. CDR3 length: 15 amino acids. Written as DNA, the CDR3 is TGTGCCAGCAGTGAAGAGGTTACAGCCTATTCACCCCTCCACTTT. This gives the protein CASSEEVTAYSPLHF.

J is TRBJ2-5 and V is TRBV4-1, with 10 nucleotides matching TRBD2. CDR3 length equals 16 residues. With 1 base clipped from V and 5 bases from J, the junction kept 7 bases outside the gene matches. From germline, CDR1 is MGHRA and CDR2 YSYEKL. The CDR3 region has the DNA TGCGCCAGCAGCCAAGTCCCTAGCGGGAGCGGGGAGACCCAGTACTTC. Translating gives CASSQVPSGSGETQYF.

This chain joins TRBV6-5 and TRBJ2-7, with TRBD1 matching 7 bases. Germline V gene lookup returns CDR1 MNHEY and CDR2 SVGAGI. After removal of 5 bases from V and 11 bases from J, the junction contained 9 bases not matched to a gene. The CDR3 covers 12 residues. CDR3 sequence reads: CASSLTGWVEYF. For the CDR3, the DNA is TGTGCCAGCAGTCTGACAGGGTGGGTAGAGTACTTC.

The V call is TRBV10-3, the J call TRBJ2-3; perhaps TRBD1 as D (6 bases). Per the germline V gene, CDR1 is ENHRY and CDR2 is SYGVKD. This CDR3 region has 15 residues. With 6 bases removed from V and 0 bases from J, the gap between germline ends came to 13 bases. The CDR3 sequence: CAIRDSDTSTDTQYF. The DNA of the CDR3 is TGTGCCATCAGGGACAGTGATACTAGCACAGATACGCAGTATTTT.

The J gene is TRBJ1-2, the V gene TRBV15; perhaps TRBD1 as D (6 bases). The CDR3 has 15 residues. Germline assignment: CDR1 LNHNV and CDR2 YYDKDF (reference sequence). The V and J ends lost 0 bases and 4 bases respectively, with 12 bases between them. CDR3 DNA: TGTGCCACCAGCAGAGATCGGGGGGCCGGCTATGGCTACACCTTC. Translated: CATSRDRGAGYGYTF.

This sequence joins TRBV2 and TRBJ1-3, with D unresolved. Trimming took off 8 bases at V and 0 bases at J, with 8 bases between the two ends. The CDR3 is made up of 13 amino acids. Germline V gene lookup returns CDR1 SNHLY and CDR2 FYNNEI. The CDR3 DNA sequence: TGTGCCAGCCATGAGGGCTCTGGAAACACCATATATTTT. It is translated as CASHEGSGNTIYF.

The chain combines TRBV5-7 with TRBJ2-7; 7 bases fit TRBD1. TRBV5-7 is marked as an open reading frame, function uncertain. The J segment lost 2 bases and the V segment lost 0 bases, leaving 2 bases of the junction unmatched. This CDR3 has 14 amino acids. The CDR3 sequence: CASSLGQGAYEQYF. The CDR3 bases are TGTGCCAGCAGCTTGGGGCAGGGGGCCTACGAGCAGTACTTC.

The chain carries TRBV11-2 and TRBJ1-2; 10 positions agree with TRBD1. The CDR3 runs 16 residues. The trim removed 8 bases at V and 2 bases at J, leaving 11 bases unmatched. CDR1 and CDR2 from the germline V gene are SGHAT and FQNNGV. Written as DNA, the CDR3 is TGTGCCAGCTGGGGGGACAGGGGAGCGGACAACTATGGCTACACCTTC. Translating gives CASWGDRGADNYGYTF.

The rearrangement uses TRBV25-1 and TRBJ2-3, with no clear D. The CDR3 contains 13 residues. Germline CDR1 reads MGHDK; CDR2 reads SYGVNS. Trimming shortened V by 1 base and J by 8 bases, and 10 bases separated the two germline ends. CDR3 DNA sequence: TGTGCCAGCAGTGAATCGACACCCCCTACGCAGTATTTT. Its translation: CASSESTPPTQYF.

The V gene is TRBV19, the J gene TRBJ1-4; D uncertain. The V and J ends lost 4 bases and 3 bases respectively, with 6 bases between them. The CDR3 loop spans 13 amino acids. Germline V gene sequence: CDR1 LNHDA, CDR2 SQIVND (reference sequence). The CDR3 sequence is CASSTTANEKLFF. The DNA of the CDR3 is TGTGCCAGTAGTACTACGGCTAATGAAAAACTGTTTTTT.

The V and J genes are TRBV27 and TRBJ2-7, with D possibly TRBD1 on 6 matching bases. Deletions cut 3 bases from V and 1 base from J, with 10 bases between. Germline values: CDR1 MNHEY, CDR2 SMNVEV (reference sequence). The CDR3 has 14 amino acids. CDR3 region: CASSLQGRSYEQYF. CDR3 bases: TGTGCCAGCAGTTTGCAGGGGCGTTCCTACGAGCAGTACTTC.

The gene calls are TRBV19 and TRBJ2-2; D is possibly TRBD2 (6 bases). This CDR3 region has 12 residues. The ends were cut back, 7 bases at V and 5 bases at J, with 8 bases in the middle. Germline assignment: CDR1 LNHDA and CDR2 SQIVND (reference sequence). Here the CDR3 DNA reads TGTGCCAGTACAGCGGGTACCGGGGAGCTGTTTTTT. It translates to CASTAGTGELFF.

This clone was seen only a few times. This chain uses TRBV5-1 with TRBJ2-5; 9 bases fit TRBD2. The CDR3 contains 15 residues. Germline V CDR1 and CDR2: SGHRS, YFSETQ. V lost 0 bases to trimming and J lost 4 bases; unmatched junction nucleotides: 4. The CDR3 spells CASSLVAGGGETQYF. In nucleotides, the CDR3 is TGCGCCAGCAGCTTGGTTGCGGGAGGGGGAGAGACCCAGTACTTC.

The chain joins TRBV30 to TRBJ2-6; 11 bases fit TRBD1. The V gene end was trimmed by 3 bases and the J gene end by 3 bases; junction bases not matched to a gene: 10. The CDR3 has 18 amino acids. Per germline, CDR1 GTSNPN and CDR2 SVGIG (reference sequence). The CDR3 region is CAWRGGGTGGGGANVLTF. The CDR3, as DNA: TGTGCCTGGAGAGGGGGTGGGACAGGGGGTGGTGGGGCCAACGTCCTGACTTTC.

The rearrangement links TRBV4-2 to TRBJ2-3; 12 nucleotides agree with TRBD1. Trimming at V came to 2 bases and at J to 6 bases, leaving 9 bases not matched to a gene. Germline CDR1 and CDR2: LGHNA and YNFKEQ. The CDR3 sequence is 17 residues long. CDR3: CASSQSQGTGGRDTQYF. DNA of the CDR3: TGTGCCAGCAGCCAATCACAAGGGACAGGGGGCAGGGATACGCAGTATTTT.

This chain links TRBV5-1 with TRBJ2-3, with 11 bases matching TRBD2. CDR1 is SGHRS, CDR2 YFSETQ, per germline. There are 17 residues in the CDR3. V lost 5 bases and J lost 1; bases outside the gene matches: 9. The CDR3 protein is CASRYIAGGPGTDTQYF. The CDR3, as DNA: TGCGCCAGCAGGTATATAGCGGGAGGGCCGGGCACAGATACGCAGTATTTT.

V gene TRBV7-9 combines with J gene TRBJ2-1; D might be TRBD1 (5 bases). The CDR3 has 14 amino acids. V was clipped by 5 bases and J by 5 bases, with 13 bases between them. CDR1 SEHNR and CDR2 FQNEAQ come from the germline V gene (reference sequence). In DNA, the CDR3 is TGTGCCAGCAGCCGACGACCGACAGACAATGAGCAGTTCTTC. The encoded protein is CASSRRPTDNEQFF.

This chain links TRBV19 with TRBJ1-5, with TRBD1 as a possible D gene (5 bases). V was shortened by 6 bases and J by 0 bases, with 12 bases between the two germline ends. This CDR3 spans 15 amino acids. The germline V gene encodes CDR1 LNHDA and CDR2 SQIVND (reference sequence). The CDR3 DNA is TGTGCCAGTAGCCGTACCCAGGGTAGCAATCAGCCCCAGCATTTT. Translation: CASSRTQGSNQPQHF.